These T cell receptor beta chains were read from a single sample in a study of siplizumab effects on memory and regulatory T cells. Sequencing was performed with immunoSEQ multiplex PCR; in TCRdb, only in-frame clones are kept and a portion is missing. Altogether tens of thousands of clones are present, around 97% being singletons, with the ten largest covering approximately 0.59%. The specimen was naive CD4+ T cells sorted from blood. Receptor source: a human donor in good health. CDR3s include the opening cysteine and the closing phenylalanine or tryptophan. The D gene is left open where the match is weak. Where a row states a size, it is once, few, many or the class of an expanded clone; other rows omit it.

>.|TRBJ1-2|TRBD1|TRBV11-3
CASSPRQGWDYGYTF
TGTGCCAGCAGCCCAAGACAGGGTTGGGACTATGGCTACACCTTC
>.|TRBJ2-5|TRBD1|TRBV11-3
CASSAGQGFQETQYF
TGTGCCAGCAGTGCGGGACAGGGGTTCCAAGAGACCCAGTACTTC
>.|TRBJ2-7|.|TRBV5-1
CASSAPESSYEQYF
TGCGCCAGCAGCGCCCCCGAATCATCCTACGAGCAGTACTTC
>.|TRBJ1-5|TRBD1|TRBV6-4
CASSGDGGGGHF
TGTGCCAGCAGTGGCGATGGAGGGGGCGGGCATTTT
>.|TRBJ2-5|TRBD2|TRBV29-1
CSVETLWTSGGETQYF
TGCAGCGTGGAGACCCTCTGGACTAGCGGCGGGGAGACCCAGTACTTC
>.|TRBJ2-2|.|TRBV6-1
CASSGDSGELFF
TGTGCCAGCAGTGGGGATTCCGGGGAGCTATTTTTT
>.|TRBJ1-3|TRBD1|TRBV27
CASSLTRGQGVSGGNTIYF
TGTGCCAGCAGTTTGACGCGGGGACAGGGAGTATCGGGGGGAAACACCATATATTTT
>.|TRBJ1-2|.|TRBV28
CASSPPDQYGYTF
TGTGCCAGCAGTCCCCCAGATCAATATGGCTACACCTTC
>.|TRBJ2-7|TRBD1|TRBV5-8
CASSLEAGTGREQYF
TGTGCCAGCAGCTTGGAGGCCGGGACAGGGAGGGAGCAGTACTTC
>.|TRBJ2-7|TRBD2|TRBV19
CASSKAGETYEQYF
TGTGCCAGTAGTAAGGCGGGAGAGACCTACGAGCAGTACTTC
>.|TRBJ2-1|TRBD2|TRBV11-1
CASSSSGRAFNEQFF
TGTGCCAGCAGCTCCAGCGGGAGGGCCTTCAATGAGCAGTTCTTC
>.|TRBJ2-1|TRBD2|TRBV10-2
CASSGLAGVYNEQFF
TGCGCCAGCAGTGGACTAGCGGGAGTGTACAATGAGCAGTTCTTC
>.|TRBJ1-1|TRBD1|TRBV19
CASSIQGARDTEAFF
TGTGCCAGTAGTATACAGGGGGCACGGGACACTGAAGCTTTCTTT
>.|TRBJ1-1|.|TRBV10-3
CAISESNSVNTEAFF
TGTGCCATCAGTGAGTCAAACAGCGTGAACACTGAAGCTTTCTTT
>.|TRBJ1-5|TRBD1|TRBV30
CAWRETGDQPQHF
TGTGCCTGGAGGGAAACAGGGGATCAGCCCCAGCATTTT
>.|TRBJ1-1|.|TRBV14
CASRGQPNTEAFF
TGTGCCAGCCGGGGGCAGCCGAACACTGAAGCTTTCTTT
>.|TRBJ2-7|.|TRBV4-1
CASSQGGSYEQYF
TGCGCCAGCAGCCAAGGGGGCTCCTACGAGCAGTACTTC
>.|TRBJ1-4|TRBD1|TRBV18
CASSPGRGRLTNEKLFF
TGTGCCAGCTCACCAGGCAGGGGGCGCTTAACTAATGAAAAACTGTTTTTT
>once|TRBJ2-7|.|TRBV27
CASSLREKNYEQYF
TGTGCCAGCAGTTTAAGGGAAAAAAACTACGAGCAGTACTTC
>.|TRBJ2-7|.|TRBV9
CASSDGTSYEQYF
TGTGCCAGCAGCGACGGGACCTCATACGAGCAGTACTTC
>.|TRBJ2-1|.|TRBV5-5
CASSLTGDYNEQFF
TGTGCCAGCAGCTTGACGGGAGACTACAATGAGCAGTTCTTC
>.|TRBJ1-1|.|TRBV20-1
CSAMGLSEAFF
TGCAGTGCTATGGGACTCTCTGAAGCTTTCTTT
>.|TRBJ1-3|.|TRBV4-1
CASSQNGRASGNTIYF
TGCGCCAGCAGCCAAAATGGAAGGGCGTCTGGAAACACCATATATTTT
>.|TRBJ2-3|TRBD2|TRBV12-5
CASVLAGSSTDTQYF
TGTGCTAGTGTTCTAGCGGGCTCTAGCACAGATACGCAGTATTTT
>.|TRBJ2-5|TRBD1|TRBV7-9
CASSLTGSETQYF
TGTGCCAGCAGCTTGACAGGGAGTGAGACCCAGTACTTC
>.|TRBJ2-2|.|TRBV6-1
CASSVGVAASNTGELFF
TGTGCCAGCAGTGTGGGGGTTGCGGCCTCGAACACCGGGGAGCTGTTTTTT
>.|TRBJ2-2|.|TRBV28
CASSLSGRPPTGELFF
TGTGCCAGCAGTTTATCGGGCCGCCCCCCCACCGGGGAGCTGTTTTTT
>once|TRBJ1-1|TRBD1|TRBV25-1
CASRETGTSTEAFF
TGTGCCAGCAGAGAGACAGGGACCTCTACTGAAGCTTTCTTT
>few|TRBJ2-1|.|TRBV9
CASSVAAQGNEQFF
TGTGCCAGCAGCGTAGCGGCGCAGGGGAATGAGCAGTTCTTC